The entry below describes one TCR beta chain. No antigen is known for it. These data are taken from a study of human T cells and chemical hapten exposure. About the research overall: Patients, a majority of them female, were diagnosed with alopecia areata, totalis or universalis.

One entry per CDR3 protein, called by TCRdb with MiXCR from the RACE reads. The sample carries 150,000 to 200,000 distinct CDR3 sequences, about 14% recorded once. Study-level findings and limits: Healthy individuals' immune responses may differ from those of donors, who had alopecia. Patch test score rose with PT1 expanded TCRs, significant at 8, 16, 32, not 4.

Time point given: patch test 1, 2 weeks after DPC sensitization. Treatment specified: therapeutic diphenylcyclopropenone sensitization with weekly scalp DPC. The CDR3 sequence is 12 residues long. V was clipped by 1 base and J by 6 bases, with 3 bases between them. The germline V gene has CDR1 SGHDN and CDR2 FVKESK. The sample in question was whole blood, obtained in connection with sensitization to the hapten diphenylcyclopropenone (DPC). This clonotype originated in a woman in her 30s with alopecia areata. Some clones in this sample may be carry-over from other donors' samples. The V call is TRBV14, the J call TRBJ2-2; no definite D call. The CDR3 DNA sequence: TGTGCCAGCAGCCAAGTGTCCGGGGAGCTGTTTTTT. Translation: CASSQVSGELFF.